This TCR beta chain was found in a study of T cell repertoires in ileal Crohn's disease. Notes on the study in general: Compared with non-smokers, active smokers at surgery showed more clonal expansions.

This table comes from immunoSEQ multiplex PCR, and its TCRdb copy is limited to in-frame clones, with some not included. This repertoire shows about a thousand clones, about 83% found once; its top ten account for 13% to 15%. With regard to this clone: Its antigen is not known.

The CDR3 runs 15 residues. The germline gives CDR1 SGDLS, CDR2 YYNGEE. V shed 3 bases and J shed 4 bases, with 14 bases lying between them. This receptor was obtained from an adult with Crohn's disease. The chain employs TRBV9 and TRBJ1-5, with D possibly TRBD1 on 6 matching bases. Sequencing used ileal tissue. CDR3 residues: CASSESTGANQPQHF. The CDR3 DNA is TGTGCCAGCAGCGAGTCGACAGGAGCTAATCAGCCCCAGCATTTT.